The TCR beta chain under discussion was sequenced for a study of technical replicates of blood from a few donors. The method was immunoSEQ multiplex PCR; TCRdb's version includes in-frame clones alone and lacks a portion of them. This repertoire shows nearly 80,000 clones, around 90% found once; its top ten account for about 0.4%. V lost 4 bases to trimming and J lost 3 bases; unmatched junction nucleotides: 4. Germline CDR1 is MGHRA and CDR2 is YSYEKL. The CDR3 extends over 16 amino acids. This chain joins TRBV4-1 and TRBJ2-3, with TRBD2 identical over 13 bases. The TCR was taken from a human donor in good health. The material sequenced was T cells isolated from PBMCs. CDR3 DNA sequence: TGCGCCAGCAGCCCCACGACTAGCGGGAGGACAGATACGCAGTATTTT. Its protein product is CASSPTTSGRTDTQYF.